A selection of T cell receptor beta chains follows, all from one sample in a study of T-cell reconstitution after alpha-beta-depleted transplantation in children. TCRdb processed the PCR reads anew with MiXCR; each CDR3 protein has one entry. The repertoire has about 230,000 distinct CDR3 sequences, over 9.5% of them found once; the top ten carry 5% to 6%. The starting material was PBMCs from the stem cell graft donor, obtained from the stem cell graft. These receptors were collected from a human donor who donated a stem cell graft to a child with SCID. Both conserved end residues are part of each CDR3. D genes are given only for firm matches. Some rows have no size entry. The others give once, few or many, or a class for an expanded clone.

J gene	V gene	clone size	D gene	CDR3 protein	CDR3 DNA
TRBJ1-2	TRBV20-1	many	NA	CSAPAPFNYGYTF	TGCAGTGCACCGGCGCCTTTTAACTATGGCTACACCTTC
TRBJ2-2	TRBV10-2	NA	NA	CASSEFRTGELFF	TGCGCCAGCAGTGAGTTCCGGACCGGGGAGCTGTTTTTT
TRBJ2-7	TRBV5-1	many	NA	CASSLQLGSSYEQYF	TGCGCCAGCAGCTTGCAGTTGGGGAGCTCCTACGAGCAGTACTTC
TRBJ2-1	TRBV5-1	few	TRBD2	CASGKTSGGAGEQFF	TGCGCCAGCGGGAAGACTAGCGGGGGGGCCGGTGAGCAGTTCTTC
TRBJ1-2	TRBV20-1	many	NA	CSAPRESVNTF	TGCAGTGCCCCCCGGGAATCGGTGAACACCTTC
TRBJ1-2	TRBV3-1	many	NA	CASSQTVNYGYTF	TGTGCCAGCAGCCAAACGGTGAACTATGGCTACACCTTC
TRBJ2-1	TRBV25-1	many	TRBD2	CASSELAASGGAGEQFF	TGTGCCAGCAGTGAATTAGCCGCTAGCGGGGGGGCAGGTGAGCAGTTCTTC
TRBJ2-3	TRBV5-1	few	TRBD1	CASSLGQVTDTQYF	TGCGCCAGCAGCCTCGGACAGGTCACAGATACGCAGTATTTT
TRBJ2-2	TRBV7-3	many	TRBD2	CASSPTSGGNTGELFF	TGTGCCAGCAGCCCAACTAGCGGGGGAAACACCGGGGAGCTGTTTTTT
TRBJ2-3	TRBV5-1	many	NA	CASTLWAGNTDTQYF	TGCGCCAGCACCCTTTGGGCCGGGAACACAGATACGCAGTATTTT
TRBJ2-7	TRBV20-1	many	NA	CSASNRNPYEQYF	TGCAGTGCTTCAAACAGGAACCCCTACGAGCAGTACTTC
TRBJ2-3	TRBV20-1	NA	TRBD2	CSAMRLAGTDTQYF	TGCAGTGCTATGAGACTAGCGGGCACAGATACGCAGTATTTT
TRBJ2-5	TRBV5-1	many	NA	CASSLTSHQETQYF	TGCGCCAGCAGCTTGACTAGCCACCAAGAGACCCAGTACTTC
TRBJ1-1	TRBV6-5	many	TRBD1	CASSPRTGRTEAFF	TGTGCCAGCAGTCCGCGGACAGGTCGCACTGAAGCTTTCTTT
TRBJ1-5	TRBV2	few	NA	CASIVSGGESNQPQHF	TGTGCCAGCATTGTATCAGGTGGGGAGAGCAATCAGCCCCAGCATTTT
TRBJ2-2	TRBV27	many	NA	CASSPRQDTGELFF	TGTGCCAGCAGTCCTCGACAGGACACCGGGGAGCTGTTTTTT
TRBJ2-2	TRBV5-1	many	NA	CASSLPQGGANTGELFF	TGCGCCAGCAGCCTACCACAGGGGGGGGCGAACACCGGGGAGCTGTTTTTT
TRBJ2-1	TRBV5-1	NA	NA	CASSLAMGHPLEQFF	TGCGCCAGCAGCTTGGCTATGGGACACCCACTTGAGCAGTTCTTC
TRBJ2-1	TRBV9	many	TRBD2	CASSATAGGYNEQFF	TGTGCCAGCAGCGCCACAGCGGGGGGTTACAATGAGCAGTTCTTC
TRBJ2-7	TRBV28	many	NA	CASSLDTYEQYF	TGTGCCAGCAGTTTAGATACCTACGAGCAGTACTTC
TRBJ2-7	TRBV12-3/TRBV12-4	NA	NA	CASSFPEGSGEQYF	TGTGCCAGCAGTTTTCCCGAGGGTTCGGGCGAGCAGTACTTC
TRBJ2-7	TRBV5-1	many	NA	CASSLVKGSSYEQYF	TGCGCCAGCAGCTTGGTGAAGGGCTCCTCCTACGAGCAGTACTTC
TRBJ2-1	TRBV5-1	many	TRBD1	CASSFLPTGSNEQFF	TGCGCCAGCAGCTTCCTCCCGACAGGGAGCAATGAGCAGTTCTTC
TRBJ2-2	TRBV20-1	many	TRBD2	CSAQFSSGGAYGELFF	TGCAGTGCTCAATTTTCTAGCGGGGGGGCCTACGGGGAGCTGTTTTTT
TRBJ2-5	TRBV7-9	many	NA	CASSLTQSVETQYF	TGTGCCAGCAGCCTGACACAGTCCGTAGAGACCCAGTACTTC
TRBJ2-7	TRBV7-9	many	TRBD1	CASSLGQGLSDEQYF	TGTGCCAGCAGCTTGGGACAGGGATTGTCGGACGAGCAGTACTTC
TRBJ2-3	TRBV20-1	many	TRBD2	CSAPPGGADTQYF	TGCAGTGCACCCCCTGGGGGGGCAGATACGCAGTATTTT
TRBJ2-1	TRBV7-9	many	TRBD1	CASSSPGQSNEQFF	TGTGCCAGCAGCTCACCGGGACAGTCGAATGAGCAGTTCTTC
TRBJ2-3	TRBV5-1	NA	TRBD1	CASSLGPDRGDTDTQYF	TGCGCCAGCAGCTTGGGGCCCGACAGGGGCGACACAGATACGCAGTATTTT
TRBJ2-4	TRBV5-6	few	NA	CASSFYKGAKNIQYF	TGTGCCAGCAGCTTCTACAAAGGGGCCAAAAACATTCAGTACTTC
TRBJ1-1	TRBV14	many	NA	CASSQASGEMNTEAFF	TGTGCCAGCAGCCAAGCGTCCGGGGAAATGAACACTGAAGCTTTCTTT
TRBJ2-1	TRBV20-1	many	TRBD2	CSARDPALAGTYNEQFF	TGCAGTGCTAGAGATCCGGCGCTAGCGGGGACCTACAATGAGCAGTTCTTC
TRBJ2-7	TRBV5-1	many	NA	CASSLRGDLPYEQYF	TGCGCCAGCAGCTTGAGAGGCGATCTACCCTACGAGCAGTACTTC
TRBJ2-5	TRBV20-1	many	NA	CSAELPSEILQETQYF	TGCAGTGCTGAGCTGCCTAGCGAAATACTTCAAGAGACCCAGTACTTC
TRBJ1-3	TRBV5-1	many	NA	CASSLPGATGNTIYF	TGCGCCAGCAGCTTGCCGGGGGCGACAGGAAACACCATATATTTT
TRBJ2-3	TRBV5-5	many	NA	CASSLRAGATDTQYF	TGTGCCAGCAGCTTAAGGGCGGGGGCCACAGATACGCAGTATTTT
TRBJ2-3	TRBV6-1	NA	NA	CASSRVLRTDTQYF	TGTGCCAGCAGTAGGGTGTTGAGGACAGATACGCAGTATTTT
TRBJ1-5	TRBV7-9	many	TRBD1	CASSVGSGTGEQPQHF	TGTGCCAGCAGCGTTGGGTCGGGGACAGGGGAACAGCCCCAGCATTTT
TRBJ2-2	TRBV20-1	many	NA	CSGRGPTTGELFF	TGCAGTGGCCGCGGACCGACCACCGGGGAGCTGTTTTTT
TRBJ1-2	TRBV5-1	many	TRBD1	CASSPRQGAYGYTF	TGCGCCAGCAGCCCCCGACAGGGGGCCTATGGCTACACCTTC
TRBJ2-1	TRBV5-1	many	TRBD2	CASSSSAGGYNEQFF	TGCGCCAGCAGCTCCTCAGCGGGGGGTTACAATGAGCAGTTCTTC
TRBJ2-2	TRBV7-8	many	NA	CASSIYPIPSGELFF	TGTGCCAGCAGCATATACCCCATCCCGTCCGGGGAGCTGTTTTTT
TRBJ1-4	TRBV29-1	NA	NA	CSVEINEKLFF	TGCAGCGTTGAAATTAATGAAAAACTGTTTTTT
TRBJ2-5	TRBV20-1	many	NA	CSVELGGAPGETQYF	TGCAGTGTCGAACTAGGGGGGGCCCCGGGAGAGACCCAGTACTTC
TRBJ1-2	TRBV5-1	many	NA	CASSLGQSQESDGYTF	TGCGCCAGCAGCTTGGGACAGTCCCAGGAGTCGGATGGCTACACCTTC
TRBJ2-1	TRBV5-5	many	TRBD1	CASSFGQGVDEQFF	TGTGCCAGCAGCTTTGGACAGGGGGTCGATGAGCAGTTCTTC
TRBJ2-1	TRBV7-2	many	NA	CASSSLGPNEQFF	TGTGCCAGCAGTTCACTAGGGCCGAATGAGCAGTTCTTC
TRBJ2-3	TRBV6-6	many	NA	CASSYRSDTQYF	TGTGCCAGCAGTTACCGCTCAGATACGCAGTATTTT